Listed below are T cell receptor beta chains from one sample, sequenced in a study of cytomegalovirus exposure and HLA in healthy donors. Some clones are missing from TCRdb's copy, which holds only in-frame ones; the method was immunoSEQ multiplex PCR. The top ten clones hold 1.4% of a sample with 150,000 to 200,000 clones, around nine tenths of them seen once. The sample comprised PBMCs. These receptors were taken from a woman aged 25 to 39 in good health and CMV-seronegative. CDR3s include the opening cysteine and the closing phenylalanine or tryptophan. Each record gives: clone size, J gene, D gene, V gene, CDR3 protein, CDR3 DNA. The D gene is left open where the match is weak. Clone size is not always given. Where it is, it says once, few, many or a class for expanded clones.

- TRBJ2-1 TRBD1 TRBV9 CASSSQGLDNEQFF TGTGCCAGCAGCTCACAGGGGCTCGACAATGAGCAGTTCTTC
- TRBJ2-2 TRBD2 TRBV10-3 CAISPTGGSTGELFF TGTGCCATCAGCCCGACCGGCGGGAGTACCGGGGAGCTGTTTTTT
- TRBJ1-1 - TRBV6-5 CASSYSNGDEAFF TGTGCCAGCAGTTACTCGAACGGGGATGAAGCTTTCTTT
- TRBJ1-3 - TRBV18 CASSQGVTGNTIYF TGTGCCAGCTCACAAGGGGTCACTGGAAACACCATATATTTT
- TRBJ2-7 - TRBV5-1 CASSLAKGDADSYEQYF TGCGCCAGCAGCTTGGCCAAGGGAGACGCCGACTCCTACGAGCAGTACTTC
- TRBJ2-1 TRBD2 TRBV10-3 CAISEPGLAGGDEQFF TGTGCCATCAGCGAGCCCGGACTAGCGGGGGGCGATGAGCAGTTCTTC
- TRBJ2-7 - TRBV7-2 CASSFEVGGAYEQYF TGTGCCAGCAGCTTCGAGGTCGGAGGGGCCTACGAGCAGTACTTC
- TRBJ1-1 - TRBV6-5 CASSAQGGENTEAFF TGTGCCAGCAGTGCCCAGGGAGGGGAGAACACTGAAGCTTTCTTT
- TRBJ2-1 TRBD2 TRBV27 CASSLTSGGMNEQFF TGTGCCAGCAGTCTGACTAGCGGGGGGATGAATGAGCAGTTCTTC
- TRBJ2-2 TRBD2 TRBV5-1 CASSAGLAGNTGELFF TGCGCCAGCAGCGCCGGACTAGCGGGTAACACCGGGGAGCTGTTTTTT
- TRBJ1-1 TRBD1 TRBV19 CASSIAGGGGTEAFF TGTGCCAGTAGTATTGCAGGGGGCGGGGGCACTGAAGCTTTCTTT
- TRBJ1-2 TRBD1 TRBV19 CASSIIDRGFYGYTF TGTGCCAGTAGTATAATCGACAGGGGATTCTATGGCTACACCTTC
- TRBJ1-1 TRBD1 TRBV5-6 CASSLDGQGGNTEAFF TGTGCCAGCAGCTTAGACGGACAGGGAGGGAACACTGAAGCTTTCTTT
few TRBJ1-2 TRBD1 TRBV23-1 CASSQTGLAGYTF TGCGCCAGCAGTCAGACAGGGTTAGCCGGCTACACCTTC
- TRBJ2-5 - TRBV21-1 CASSEKGGQETQYF TGTGCCAGCAGCGAAAAGGGGGGGCAAGAGACCCAGTACTTC
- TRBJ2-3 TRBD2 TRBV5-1 CASSPAEGLARTDTQYF TGCGCCAGCAGCCCGGCAGAGGGACTAGCTCGCACAGATACGCAGTATTTT
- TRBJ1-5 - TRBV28 CASTSGNQPQHF TGTGCCAGCACCTCCGGCAATCAGCCCCAGCATTTT
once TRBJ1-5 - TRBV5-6 CASSLYDSSNQPQHF TGTGCCAGCAGCTTGTATGACAGTAGCAATCAGCCCCAGCATTTT
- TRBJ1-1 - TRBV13 CASQIRENTEAFF TGTGCCAGTCAAATCAGGGAGAACACTGAAGCTTTCTTT
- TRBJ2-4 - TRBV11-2 CASSSIRFLAKNIQYF TGTGCCAGCAGCTCAATTAGATTCCTAGCCAAAAACATTCAGTACTTC
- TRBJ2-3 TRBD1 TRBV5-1 CASSSGTGMEDTQYF TGCGCCAGCAGCTCCGGGACAGGGATGGAAGATACGCAGTATTTT
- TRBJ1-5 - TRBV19 CATKSPGSNQPQHF TGTGCCACCAAATCACCCGGTAGCAATCAGCCCCAGCATTTT
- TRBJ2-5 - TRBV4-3 CASSQDRGIFQGETQYF TGCGCCAGCAGCCAAGATCGAGGTATATTCCAGGGAGAGACCCAGTACTTC
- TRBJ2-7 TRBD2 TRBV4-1 CASSTLAGGQSGSYEQYF TGCGCCAGCAGCACACTAGCGGGGGGGCAATCAGGATCCTACGAGCAGTACTTC
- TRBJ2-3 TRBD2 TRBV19 CASIGGAGGPGTQYF TGTGCCAGTATTGGTGGGGCGGGGGGGCCGGGTACGCAGTATTTT
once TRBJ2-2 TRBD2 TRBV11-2 CASSPWSSGGNTGELFF TGTGCCAGCAGCCCGTGGAGTAGCGGGGGTAACACCGGGGAGCTGTTTTTT
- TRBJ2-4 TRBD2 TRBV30 CAWSDLGGDKNIQYF TGTGCCTGGAGTGACTTGGGAGGGGACAAAAACATTCAGTACTTC
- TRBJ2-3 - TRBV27 CASRTASVVDTQYF TGTGCCAGCAGGACGGCTAGCGTTGTGGATACGCAGTATTTT
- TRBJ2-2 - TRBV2 CASTFEGRNTGELFF TGTGCCAGCACATTCGAGGGTCGTAACACCGGGGAGCTGTTTTTT
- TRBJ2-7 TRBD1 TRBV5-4 CASSSQGESYEQYF TGTGCCAGCAGCTCGCAGGGGGAATCCTACGAGCAGTACTTC
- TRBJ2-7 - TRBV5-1 CASSSDRVGTEQYF TGCGCCAGCAGCTCGGACAGAGTAGGAACCGAGCAGTACTTC
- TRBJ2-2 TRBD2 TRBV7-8 CASSLELAGGPEAGELFF TGTGCCAGCAGCTTAGAGCTAGCGGGGGGGCCCGAGGCCGGGGAGCTGTTTTTT
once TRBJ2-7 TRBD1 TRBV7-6 CASSLRDRGYEQYF TGTGCCAGCAGCCTTAGGGACAGGGGCTACGAGCAGTACTTC
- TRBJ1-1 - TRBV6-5 CASSPRLDRLTAFF TGTGCCAGCAGTCCGAGACTGGATCGGTTAACTGCTTTCTTT
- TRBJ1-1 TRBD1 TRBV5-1 CASSPGTGTEAFF TGCGCCAGCAGCCCCGGGACAGGGACTGAAGCTTTCTTT
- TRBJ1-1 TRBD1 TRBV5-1 CASSPGQGGPEAFF TGCGCCAGCAGCCCTGGACAGGGGGGGCCTGAAGCTTTCTTT
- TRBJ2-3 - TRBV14 CASSLQQGPDTQYF TGTGCCAGCAGCCTCCAACAGGGCCCAGATACGCAGTATTTT
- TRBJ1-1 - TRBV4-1 CASSRGTPNTEAFF TGCGCCAGCAGCCGAGGGACACCGAACACTGAAGCTTTCTTT
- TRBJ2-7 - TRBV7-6 CASSLGDFYEQYF TGTGCCAGCAGCTTAGGGGACTTCTACGAGCAGTACTTC
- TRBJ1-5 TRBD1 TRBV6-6 CASSFDGQEGQPQHF TGTGCCAGCAGTTTTGACGGACAGGAAGGACAGCCCCAGCATTTT
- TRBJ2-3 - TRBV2 CASSISGRSTDTQYF TGTGCCAGCAGTATTAGCGGCAGAAGCACAGATACGCAGTATTTT
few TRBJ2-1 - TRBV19 CATSPYGDEQFF TGTGCCACCTCGCCATACGGGGATGAGCAGTTCTTC
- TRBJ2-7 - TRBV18 CASSPAAYEQYF TGTGCCAGCTCACCGGCTGCCTACGAGCAGTACTTC
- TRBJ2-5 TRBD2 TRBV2 CASSSLGGVRETQYF TGTGCCAGCAGTTCGCTCGGGGGGGTCCGGGAGACCCAGTACTTC
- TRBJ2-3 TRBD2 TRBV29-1 CSTTFRSGLAESTDTQYF TGCAGCACTACGTTCCGCTCCGGACTAGCGGAAAGCACAGATACGCAGTATTTT